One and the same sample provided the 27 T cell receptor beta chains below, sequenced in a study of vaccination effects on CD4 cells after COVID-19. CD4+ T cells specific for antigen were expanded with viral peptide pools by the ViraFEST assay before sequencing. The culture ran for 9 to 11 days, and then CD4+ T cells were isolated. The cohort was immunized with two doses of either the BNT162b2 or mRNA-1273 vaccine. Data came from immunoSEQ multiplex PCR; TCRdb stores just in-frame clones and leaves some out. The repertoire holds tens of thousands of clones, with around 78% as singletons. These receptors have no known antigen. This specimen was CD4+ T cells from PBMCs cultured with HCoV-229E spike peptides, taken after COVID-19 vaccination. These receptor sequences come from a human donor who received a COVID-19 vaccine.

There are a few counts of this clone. The CDR3 protein is CASRRRQGGNSPLHF. The CDR3, as DNA: TGTGCCAGCAGACGAAGACAGGGTGGAAATTCACCCCTCCACTTT. The J gene is TRBJ1-6, the V gene TRBV27, with 7 bases that match TRBD1. The CDR3 contains 15 residues. Germline CDR1 MNHEY, CDR2 SMNVEV (reference sequence). V lost 6 bases, J lost 7 bases, and 9 bases stayed unmatched.

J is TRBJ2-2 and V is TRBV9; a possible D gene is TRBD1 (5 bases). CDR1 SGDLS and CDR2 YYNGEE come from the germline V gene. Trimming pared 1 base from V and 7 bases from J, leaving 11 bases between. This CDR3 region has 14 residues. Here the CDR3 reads CASSVISGFGELFF. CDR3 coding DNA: TGTGCCAGCAGCGTAATCTCAGGGTTCGGGGAGCTGTTTTTT.

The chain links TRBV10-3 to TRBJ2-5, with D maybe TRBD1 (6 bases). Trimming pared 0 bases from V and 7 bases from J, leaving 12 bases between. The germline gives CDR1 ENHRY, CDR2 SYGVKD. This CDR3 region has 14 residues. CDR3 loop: CAISESTGKVTQYF. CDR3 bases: TGTGCCATCAGTGAGTCTACAGGGAAGGTGACCCAGTACTTC.

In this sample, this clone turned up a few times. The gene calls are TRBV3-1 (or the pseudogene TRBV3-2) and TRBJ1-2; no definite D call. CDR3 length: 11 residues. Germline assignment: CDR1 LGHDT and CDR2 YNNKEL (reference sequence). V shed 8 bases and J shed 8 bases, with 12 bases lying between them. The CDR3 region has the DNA TGTGCCAGCGGGTCGGCTTACGGCTACACCTTC. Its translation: CASGSAYGYTF.

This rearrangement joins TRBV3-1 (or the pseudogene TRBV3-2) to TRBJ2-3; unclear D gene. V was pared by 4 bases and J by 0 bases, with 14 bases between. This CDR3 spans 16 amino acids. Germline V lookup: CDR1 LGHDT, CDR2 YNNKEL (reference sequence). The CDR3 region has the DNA TGTGCCAGCAGCCCGCTTGTGAGGTCTAGCACAGATACGCAGTATTTT. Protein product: CASSPLVRSSTDTQYF.

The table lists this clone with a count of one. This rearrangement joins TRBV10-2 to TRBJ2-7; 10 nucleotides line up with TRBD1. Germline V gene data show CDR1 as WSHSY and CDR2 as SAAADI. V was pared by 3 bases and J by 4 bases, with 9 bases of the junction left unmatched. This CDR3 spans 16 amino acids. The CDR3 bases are TGCGCCAGCAGTGATCCTAGACAGGGGGCTTTGTACGAGCAGTACGTC. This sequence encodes CASSDPRQGALYEQYV.

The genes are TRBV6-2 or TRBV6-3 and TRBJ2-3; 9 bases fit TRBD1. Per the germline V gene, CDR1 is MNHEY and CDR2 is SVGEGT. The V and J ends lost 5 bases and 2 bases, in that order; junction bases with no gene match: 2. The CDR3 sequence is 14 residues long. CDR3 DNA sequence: TGTGCCAGCAGTGGGACAGGGATCACAGATACGCAGTATTTT. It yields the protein CASSGTGITDTQYF.

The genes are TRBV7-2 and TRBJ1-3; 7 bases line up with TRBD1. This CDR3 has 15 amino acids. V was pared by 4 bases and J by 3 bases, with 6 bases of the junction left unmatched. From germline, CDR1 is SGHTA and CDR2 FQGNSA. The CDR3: CASSSDRAFGNTIYF. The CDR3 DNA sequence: TGTGCCAGCAGCTCCGACAGGGCCTTTGGAAACACCATATATTTT.

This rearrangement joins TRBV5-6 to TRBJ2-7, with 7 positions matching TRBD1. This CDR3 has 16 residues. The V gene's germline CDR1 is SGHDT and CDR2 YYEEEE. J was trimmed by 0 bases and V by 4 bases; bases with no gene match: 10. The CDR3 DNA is TGTGCCAGCAGCCTTGCAGGGGCAGGGGGCTCCTACGAGCAGTACGTC. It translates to CASSLAGAGGSYEQYV.

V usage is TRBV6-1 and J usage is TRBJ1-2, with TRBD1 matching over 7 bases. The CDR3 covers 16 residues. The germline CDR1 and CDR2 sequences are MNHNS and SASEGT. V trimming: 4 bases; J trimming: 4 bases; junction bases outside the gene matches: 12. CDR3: CASSAFGGDSIYGYTF. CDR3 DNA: TGTGCCAGCAGTGCCTTTGGGGGGGACAGTATCTATGGCTACACCTTC.

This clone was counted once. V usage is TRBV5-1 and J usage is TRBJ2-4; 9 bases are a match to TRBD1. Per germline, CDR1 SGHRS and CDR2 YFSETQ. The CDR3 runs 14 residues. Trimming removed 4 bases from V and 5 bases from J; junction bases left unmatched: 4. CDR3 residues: CASSQTGGENIQYF. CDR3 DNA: TGCGCCAGCAGCCAAACAGGGGGCGAAAACATTCAGTACTTC.

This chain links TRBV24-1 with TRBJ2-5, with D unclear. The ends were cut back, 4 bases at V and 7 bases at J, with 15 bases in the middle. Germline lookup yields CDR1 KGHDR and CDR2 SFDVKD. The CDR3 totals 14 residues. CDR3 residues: CATSEPRAIGTQYF. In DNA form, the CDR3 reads TGTGCCACCAGTGAACCAAGGGCGATAGGGACCCAGTACTTC.

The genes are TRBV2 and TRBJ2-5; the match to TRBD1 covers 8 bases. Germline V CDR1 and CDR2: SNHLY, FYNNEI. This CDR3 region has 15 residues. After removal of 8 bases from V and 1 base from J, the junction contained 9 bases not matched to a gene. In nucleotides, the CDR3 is TGTGCCAGCGGATGGGCAGGGGGCACCCAAGAGACCCAGTACTTC. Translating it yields CASGWAGGTQETQYF. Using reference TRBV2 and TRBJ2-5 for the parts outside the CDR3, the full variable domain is EPEVTQTPSHQVTQMGQEVILRCVPISNHLYFYWYRQILGQKVEFLVSFYNNEISEKSEIFDDQFSVERPDGSNFTLKIRSTKLEDSAMYFCASGWAGGTQETQYFGPGTRLLVL.

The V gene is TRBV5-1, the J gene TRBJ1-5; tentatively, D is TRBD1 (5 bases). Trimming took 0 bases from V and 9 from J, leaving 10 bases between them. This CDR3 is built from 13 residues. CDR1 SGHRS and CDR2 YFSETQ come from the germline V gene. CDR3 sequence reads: CASSLDSGGPQHF. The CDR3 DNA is TGCGCCAGCAGCTTGGATTCGGGGGGGCCCCAGCATTTT.

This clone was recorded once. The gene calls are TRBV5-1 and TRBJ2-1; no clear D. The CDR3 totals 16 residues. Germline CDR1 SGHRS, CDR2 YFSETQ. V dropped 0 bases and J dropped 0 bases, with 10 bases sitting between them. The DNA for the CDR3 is TGCGCCAGCAGCTTGGCTTTACAAAGCTCCTACAATGAGCAGTTCTTC. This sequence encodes CASSLALQSSYNEQFF.

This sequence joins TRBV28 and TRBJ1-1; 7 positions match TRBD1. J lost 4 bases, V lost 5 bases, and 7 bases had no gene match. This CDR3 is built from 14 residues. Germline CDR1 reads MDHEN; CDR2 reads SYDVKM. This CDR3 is CASSIRGRVTEAFF. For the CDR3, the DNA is TGTGCCAGCAGTATTAGGGGGCGCGTCACTGAAGCTTTCTTT.

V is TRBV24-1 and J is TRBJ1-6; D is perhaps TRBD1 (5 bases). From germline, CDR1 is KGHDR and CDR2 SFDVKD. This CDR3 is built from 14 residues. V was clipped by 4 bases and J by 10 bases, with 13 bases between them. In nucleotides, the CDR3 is TGTGCCACCAGTGAGGGCAGGGCCCTATCACCCCTCCACTTT. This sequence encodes CATSEGRALSPLHF.

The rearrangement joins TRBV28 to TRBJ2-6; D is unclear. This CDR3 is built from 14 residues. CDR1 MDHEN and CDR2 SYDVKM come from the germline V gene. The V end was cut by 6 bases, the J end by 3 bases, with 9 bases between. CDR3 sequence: CASRRFNGANVLTF. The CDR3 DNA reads TGTGCCAGCAGGCGGTTCAATGGGGCCAACGTCCTGACTTTC.

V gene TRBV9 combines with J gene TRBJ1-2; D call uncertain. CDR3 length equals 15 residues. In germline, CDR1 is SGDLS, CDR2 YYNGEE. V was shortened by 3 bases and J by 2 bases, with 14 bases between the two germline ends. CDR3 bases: TGTGCCAGCAGCGCGGGAGGGTACCAGAACTATGGCTACACCTTC. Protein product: CASSAGGYQNYGYTF.

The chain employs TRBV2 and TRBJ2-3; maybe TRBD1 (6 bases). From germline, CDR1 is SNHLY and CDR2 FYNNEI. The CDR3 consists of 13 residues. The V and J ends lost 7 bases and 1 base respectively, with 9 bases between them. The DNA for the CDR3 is TGTGCCAGCACGCCAGGGGGCACAGATACGCAGTATTTT. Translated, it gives CASTPGGTDTQYF.

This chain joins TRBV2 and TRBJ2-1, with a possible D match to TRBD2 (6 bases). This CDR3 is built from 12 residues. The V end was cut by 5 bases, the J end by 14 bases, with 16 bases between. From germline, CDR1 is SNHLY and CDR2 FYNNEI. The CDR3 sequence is CASSPQGLNEFF. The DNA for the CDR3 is TGTGCCAGCAGTCCCCAGGGACTCAATGAGTTCTTC. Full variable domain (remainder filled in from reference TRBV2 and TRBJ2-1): EPEVTQTPSHQVTQMGQEVILRCVPISNHLYFYWYRQILGQKVEFLVSFYNNEISEKSEIFDDQFSVERPDGSNFTLKIRSTKLEDSAMYFCASSPQGLNEFFGPGTRLTVL.

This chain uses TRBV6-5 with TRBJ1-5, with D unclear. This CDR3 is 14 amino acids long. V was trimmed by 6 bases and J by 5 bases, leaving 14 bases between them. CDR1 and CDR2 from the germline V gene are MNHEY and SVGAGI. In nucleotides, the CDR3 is TGTGCCAGCAGCCCCTATGGATGGGATCAGCCCCAGCATTTT. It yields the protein CASSPYGWDQPQHF.

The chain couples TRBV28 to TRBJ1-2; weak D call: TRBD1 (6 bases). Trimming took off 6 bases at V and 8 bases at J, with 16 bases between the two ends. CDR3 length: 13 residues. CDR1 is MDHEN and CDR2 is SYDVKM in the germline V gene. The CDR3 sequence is CASRGAGDRGYTF. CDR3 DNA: TGTGCCAGCAGGGGAGCAGGGGATCGGGGCTACACCTTC.

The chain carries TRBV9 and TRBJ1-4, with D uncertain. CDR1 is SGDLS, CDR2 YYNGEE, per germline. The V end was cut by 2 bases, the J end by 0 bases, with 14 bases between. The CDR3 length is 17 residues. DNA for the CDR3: TGTGCCAGCAGCGTCTCTCCCCAAGGGCCAACTAATGAAAAACTGTTTTTT. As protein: CASSVSPQGPTNEKLFF.

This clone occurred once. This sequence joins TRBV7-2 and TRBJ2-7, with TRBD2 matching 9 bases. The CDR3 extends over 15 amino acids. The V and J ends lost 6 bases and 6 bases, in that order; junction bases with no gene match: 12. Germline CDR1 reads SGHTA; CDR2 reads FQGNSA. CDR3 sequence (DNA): TGTGCCAGCAGTCTAAGTAGGGCGGGGGGGCTCGAGCAGTACGTC. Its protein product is CASSLSRAGGLEQYV.

Written as DNA, the CDR3 is TGTGCCAGCAGCGCCCACGGGCCGATCTCCTACAATGAGCAGTTCTTC. It is translated as CASSAHGPISYNEQFF. The chain couples TRBV7-2 to TRBJ2-1; D is uncertain. Germline V gene sequence: CDR1 SGHTA, CDR2 FQGNSA. The CDR3 has 16 residues. Trimming cost V 5 bases and J 0 bases, with 14 bases left between them.

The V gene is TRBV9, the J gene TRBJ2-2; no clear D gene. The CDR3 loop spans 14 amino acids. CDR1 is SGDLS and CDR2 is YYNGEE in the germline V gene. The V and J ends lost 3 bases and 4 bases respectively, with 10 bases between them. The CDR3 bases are TGTGCCAGCAGCGCCGCATGGGGCACCGGGGAGCTGTTTTTT. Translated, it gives CASSAAWGTGELFF.